The 28 T cell receptor beta chains in this list originate from one sample, sequenced in a study of cytomegalovirus exposure and HLA in healthy donors. Use of 60 Vbeta and 13 Jbeta primers characterized the PCR. Libraries were prepared by immunoSEQ multiplex PCR; TCRdb keeps only in-frame clonotypes and omits some of them. Of about 95,000 clones listed, roughly 79% were seen once; the top ten hold about 4.4%. Sample: PBMCs. These receptor sequences come from a woman in her 70s in good health and CMV-seropositive.

The chain is built from TRBV2 and TRBJ2-2; D possibly corresponds to TRBD1 (5 bases). Germline CDR1 is SNHLY and CDR2 is FYNNEI. The CDR3 is 15 amino acids. V shed 3 bases and J shed 4 bases, with 12 bases lying between them. CDR3 region: CASSETGQGTGELFF. The CDR3 region has the DNA TGTGCCAGCAGTGAGACCGGACAAGGCACCGGGGAGCTGTTTTTT.

The chain has TRBV9 and TRBJ2-1; tentative D call: TRBD1 (5 bases). CDR3 size: 14 residues. Trimming pared 0 bases from V and 5 bases from J, leaving 9 bases between. CDR1 and CDR2 (germline): SGDLS, YYNGEE. CDR3 bases: TGTGCCAGCAGCGTAGATCAGGGTAACAATGAGCAGTTCTTC. Translated, it gives CASSVDQGNNEQFF.

This chain links TRBV29-1 with TRBJ2-2; 9 bases fit TRBD1. This CDR3 region has 14 residues. The ends lost 6 bases at V and 7 bases at J; junction bases unmatched: 9. CDR1 SQVTM and CDR2 ANQGSEA come from the germline V gene. CDR3 DNA sequence: TGCAGCGTGTTGACAGGGGGAAGCGGCGGGGAGCTGTTTTTT. This gives the protein CSVLTGGSGGELFF.

V usage is TRBV27 and J usage is TRBJ2-2; a possible D gene is TRBD1 (5 bases). Trimming removed 2 bases at V and 2 bases at J, with 9 bases between. Germline assignment: CDR1 MNHEY and CDR2 SMNVEV (reference sequence). The CDR3 runs 15 residues. Written as DNA, the CDR3 is TGTGCCAGCAGTTTAAGGGGCGCAAACACCGGGGAGCTGTTTTTT. It codes for CASSLRGANTGELFF.

CDR3 protein: CAWSSAGGRNEQFF. The CDR3, as DNA: TGTGCCTGGAGTTCGGCGGGAGGGCGCAATGAGCAGTTCTTC. The chain couples TRBV30 to TRBJ2-1, with 9 bases aligning to TRBD2. The V segment lost 2 bases and the J segment 6 bases; nucleotides outside the gene matches: 5. The CDR3 is 14 residues long. The V gene's germline CDR1 is GTSNPN and CDR2 SVGIG (reference sequence).

Worth noting for this clone: An end of the junction differs from the germline gene, which may be a read error. V usage is TRBV7-7 and J usage is TRBJ2-7, with 8 bases matching TRBD2. Per the germline V gene, CDR1 is SSHAT and CDR2 is FNYEAQ (reference sequence). The CDR3 has 15 residues. The CDR3 DNA reads as TGTGCTAGCAGCTTAGGGACCGGGACTAGGGACGAGCAGTACTTC. Encoded protein: CASSLGTGTRDEQYF.

The chain has TRBV2 and TRBJ2-7; D may be TRBD1 (5 bases). Looked up from germline, CDR1 is SNHLY and CDR2 is FYNNEI. The germline V and J ends were trimmed by 5 bases and 3 bases, with 11 bases remaining between them. The CDR3 contains 13 residues. This CDR3 reads CASSLGEYYEQYF. The CDR3 coding sequence is TGTGCCAGCAGTCTAGGGGAATACTACGAGCAGTACTTC.

V is TRBV19 and J is TRBJ1-2; possibly TRBD1 for D (6 bases). The CDR3 consists of 15 residues. Germline-derived CDR1 and CDR2 are LNHDA and SQIVND (reference sequence). Between the trimmed V and J ends, which lost 5 bases and 1 base, there was a span of 14 bases. The CDR3 here is CASSSTGLDNYGYTF. CDR3 nucleotide sequence: TGTGCCAGTAGTTCAACAGGGTTGGATAACTATGGCTACACCTTC.

J is TRBJ2-3 and V is TRBV7-2, with 12 bases fitting TRBD2. CDR1 and CDR2 (germline): SGHTA, FQGNSA. Trimming took 5 bases from V and 3 from J; bases not matched to a gene: 9. This CDR3 is 17 amino acids long. The CDR3 spells CASSPHLTSGSTDTQYF. The CDR3 DNA reads TGTGCCAGCAGCCCCCACTTGACTAGCGGGAGTACAGATACGCAGTATTTT. Using reference TRBV7-2 and TRBJ2-3 for the parts outside the CDR3, the full variable domain is GAGVSQSPSNKVTEKGKDVELRCDPISGHTALYWYRQSLGQGLEFLIYFQGNSAPDKSGLPSDRFSAERTGGSVSTLTIQRTQQEDSAVYLCASSPHLTSGSTDTQYFGPGTRLTVL.

The chain is built from TRBV19 and TRBJ2-5, with 10 positions matching TRBD2. This CDR3 contains 16 residues. Germline CDR1 reads LNHDA; CDR2 reads SQIVND (reference sequence). J gave up 2 bases and V 6 bases, and 9 bases lay outside the gene matches. The CDR3 sequence: CASRPVFSGRQETQYF. Written as DNA, the CDR3 is TGTGCCAGTAGGCCCGTCTTTAGCGGGAGGCAAGAGACCCAGTACTTC.

The V and J genes are TRBV5-6 and TRBJ2-2; D might be TRBD1 (6 bases). V lost 6 bases and J lost 9, with 18 bases in between. This CDR3 has 14 residues. Per the germline V gene, CDR1 is SGHDT and CDR2 is YYEEEE. CDR3 protein: CASNQGTADRELFF. The CDR3, as DNA: TGTGCCAGCAACCAGGGGACGGCTGACCGGGAGCTGTTTTTT.

The CDR3 DNA is TGTGCCAGCAGCCGCTTTGCTAGCACTACTAGCACAGATACGCAGTATTTT. Protein sequence: CASSRFASTTSTDTQYF. This sequence joins TRBV4-2 and TRBJ2-3; D is perhaps TRBD2 (5 bases). The length of the CDR3 is 17 residues. Trimming took off 4 bases at V and 0 bases at J, with 17 bases between the two ends. The germline V gene encodes CDR1 LGHNA and CDR2 YNFKEQ.

The chain carries TRBV19 and TRBJ2-1; 8 bases align to TRBD1. The germline V gene encodes CDR1 LNHDA and CDR2 SQIVND (reference sequence). V shed 3 bases, J shed 2 bases, and the junction held 6 bases outside the gene matches. This CDR3 region has 16 residues. The CDR3 reads CASSISQGAPYNEQFF. The CDR3 coding sequence is TGTGCCAGTAGTATCAGTCAGGGGGCCCCCTACAATGAGCAGTTCTTC.

This clone was picked up one time. This chain joins TRBV30 and TRBJ2-7; 8 positions agree with TRBD1. The junction had 16 bases not matched to a gene; V was cut back by 0 bases and J by 3 bases. CDR1 is GTSNPN, CDR2 SVGIG, per germline (reference sequence). This CDR3 is 18 amino acids long. For the CDR3, the DNA is TGTGCCTGGAGTGTCCCGGGACAGGTAATTCTCCCTGACTACGAGCAGTACTTC. Protein product: CAWSVPGQVILPDYEQYF.

Note on this clone: Other nucleotide sequences from this sample produce the same CDR3. J is TRBJ2-1 and V is TRBV4-3, with a tentative D call TRBD2 (6 bases). The CDR3 has 12 residues. The germline V gene has CDR1 LGHNA and CDR2 YSLEER. Trimming took 4 bases from V and 7 from J, leaving 8 bases between them. Here the CDR3 DNA reads TGCGCCAGCAGCCCCGCGGGGAATGAGCAGTTCTTC. Translation gives CASSPAGNEQFF.

This rearrangement joins TRBV19 to TRBJ1-1; the match to TRBD1 covers 9 bases. Germline V gene data show CDR1 as LNHDA and CDR2 as SQIVND (reference sequence). This CDR3 comprises 15 residues. Unmatched junction bases numbered 5, after V lost 5 bases and J lost 1 base. Here the CDR3 DNA reads TGTGCCAGTAGTCCCCAACAGGGGGCGAACACTGAAGCTTTCTTT. It is translated as CASSPQQGANTEAFF. Variable domain in full (rest from reference TRBV19 and TRBJ1-1): DGGITQSPKYLFRKEGQNVTLSCEQNLNHDAMYWYRQDPGQGLRLIYYSQIVNDFQKGDIAEGYSVSREKKESFPLTVTSAQKNPTAFYLCASSPQQGANTEAFFGQGTRLTVV.

The J gene is TRBJ2-5, the V gene TRBV5-6; possible D gene TRBD1, 6 bases. V gave up 4 bases and J gave up 3 bases, with 7 bases separating them. The germline V gene encodes CDR1 SGHDT and CDR2 YYEEEE. This CDR3 is 12 amino acids long. CDR3 sequence: CASSEGEETQYF. CDR3 bases: TGTGCCAGCAGCGAGGGGGAAGAGACCCAGTACTTC.

This clone has just one count. The chain joins TRBV4-2 to TRBJ1-2, with D unclear. CDR3 length: 16 amino acids. Germline V gene lookup returns CDR1 LGHNA and CDR2 YNFKEQ. V gave up 0 bases and J gave up 0 bases, with 11 bases separating them. DNA for the CDR3: TGTGCCAGCAGCCAAGAGGCAACAGCATCTAACTATGGCTACACCTTC. This gives the protein CASSQEATASNYGYTF.

J is TRBJ2-1 and V is TRBV4-2; 8 bases line up with TRBD1. The J segment lost 3 bases and the V segment lost 1 base, leaving 8 bases of the junction unmatched. The CDR3 length is 17 residues. The V gene's germline CDR1 is LGHNA and CDR2 YNFKEQ. The CDR3 coding sequence is TGTGCCAGCAGCCAAGCCCAGACCGGGACAGGCTACAATGAGCAGTTCTTC. Amino acid sequence: CASSQAQTGTGYNEQFF.

The V and J genes are TRBV9 and TRBJ2-3; 7 bases are shared with TRBD2. The germline V gene encodes CDR1 SGDLS and CDR2 YYNGEE. The CDR3 spans 15 residues. J lost 2 bases, V lost 1 base, and 4 bases had no gene match. The CDR3 DNA reads as TGTGCCAGCAGCGTAAGTCTAGCGGCCACAGATACGCAGTATTTT. As protein: CASSVSLAATDTQYF.

This clone was counted only a few times. The J gene is TRBJ1-1, the V gene TRBV4-3; 8 nucleotides line up with TRBD1. The V gene's germline CDR1 is LGHNA and CDR2 YSLEER. The CDR3 extends over 15 amino acids. Trimming removed 4 bases from V and 2 bases from J; junction bases left unmatched: 6. As DNA, the CDR3 is TGCGCCAGCAGCCGGGGCGGGACAGGAAACACTGAAGCTTTCTTT. It specifies CASSRGGTGNTEAFF.

This clone appeared once. The V gene is TRBV12-2, the J gene TRBJ1-4; the table names TRBD1, a call not compared with the DNA. TRBV12-2 is a listed pseudogene. The CDR3 is 15 amino acids. The CDR3 loop is CASRLEQGRDEKLFF. The CDR3 nucleotides read TGTGCAAGTCGCTTAGAACAGGGCCGAGATGAAAAACTGTTTTTT.

This rearrangement joins TRBV5-1 to TRBJ2-3; 10 nucleotides match TRBD2. The CDR3 has 16 residues. Trimming cost V 0 bases and J 4 bases; bases outside gene matches: 5. CDR1 and CDR2 (germline): SGHRS, YFSETQ. CDR3 region: CASSLELAGVADTQYF. The CDR3 DNA reads as TGCGCCAGCAGCTTGGAGCTAGCGGGAGTGGCAGATACGCAGTATTTT.

The V and J genes are TRBV6-1 and TRBJ1-1; 8 bases line up with TRBD1. The germline V gene has CDR1 MNHNS and CDR2 SASEGT. The CDR3 extends over 14 amino acids. Trimming removed 2 bases from V and 10 bases from J; junction bases left unmatched: 9. The CDR3 sequence: CASSEIWQGAGAFF. The DNA for the CDR3 is TGTGCCAGCAGTGAAATATGGCAGGGGGCTGGAGCTTTCTTT.

The chain has TRBV29-1 and TRBJ2-5; 10 nucleotides align to TRBD1. The V segment lost 2 bases and the J segment 5 bases; nucleotides outside the gene matches: 5. CDR1 and CDR2 from the germline V gene are SQVTM and ANQGSEA. The CDR3 is 14 residues long. The CDR3 DNA follows: TGCAGCGTTGAACAGGGACAGGGGTTGGAGACCCAGTACTTC. It yields the protein CSVEQGQGLETQYF.

The J gene is TRBJ1-1, the V gene TRBV5-1; D unresolved. V was trimmed by 2 bases and J by 3 bases, leaving 11 bases between them. Germline values: CDR1 SGHRS, CDR2 YFSETQ. The CDR3 consists of 14 residues. The CDR3 DNA is TGCGCCAGCAGCTTAACCCCGCGGGACACTGAAGCTTTCTTT. Its translation is CASSLTPRDTEAFF.

This chain joins TRBV19 and TRBJ2-5; TRBD1 matches 8 bases. Germline lookup yields CDR1 LNHDA and CDR2 SQIVND (reference sequence). The CDR3 sequence is 13 residues long. The ends lost 7 bases at V and 12 bases at J; junction bases unmatched: 13. The CDR3 is CASKDRVTTMEYF. The CDR3 DNA reads as TGTGCCAGTAAGGACAGGGTTACTACGATGGAGTACTTC. Combining the CDR3 with reference TRBV19 and TRBJ2-5 gives the whole variable domain DGGITQSPKYLFRKEGQNVTLSCEQNLNHDAMYWYRQDPGQGLRLIYYSQIVNDFQKGDIAEGYSVSREKKESFPLTVTSAQKNPTAFYLCASKDRVTTMEYFGPGTRLLVL.

The genes are TRBV18 and TRBJ2-6; TRBD1 is a possible D gene (5 bases). Germline V gene sequence: CDR1 KGHSH, CDR2 LQKENI. The CDR3 extends over 18 amino acids. Trimming cost V 2 bases and J 4 bases, with 18 bases left between them. In DNA, the CDR3 is TGTGCCAGCTCACCATACGACATGCAGGGAACCGGGGCCAACGTCCTGACTTTC. Translation gives CASSPYDMQGTGANVLTF.